This is a list of T cell receptor beta chains from one sample in a study of blood T cell repertoires in COVID-19. Generated by immunoSEQ multiplex PCR, the TCRdb table keeps only in-frame clones and is missing some. Here the sample spans around 58,000 clones, roughly 85% being singletons. Source material: peripheral blood. These receptors were obtained from a human donor in a cohort sampled during active COVID-19. Both conserved end residues are part of each CDR3. The order of the fields is D gene, V gene, J gene, clone size, CDR3 DNA, CDR3 protein. D genes are given only for firm matches. Clone size is stated in some rows and not others, as once, few, many or a class when expanded.

D: TRBD2
V: TRBV5-4
J: TRBJ2-2
size: -
DNA: TGTGCCAGCAGCCCCATGGGGGGGGAGAACACCGGGGAGCTGTTTTTT
CDR3: CASSPMGGENTGELFF

D: TRBD1
V: TRBV15
J: TRBJ1-1
size: -
DNA: TGTGCCACCAGCAGAGGACAGGGGGTATCTGAAGCTTTCTTT
CDR3: CATSRGQGVSEAFF

D: TRBD1
V: TRBV5-5
J: TRBJ2-2
size: many
DNA: TGTGCCAGCAGTCACCCTTCAGGGGGCTCTAACACCGGGGAGCTGTTTTTT
CDR3: CASSHPSGGSNTGELFF

D: -
V: TRBV15
J: TRBJ1-2
size: -
DNA: TGTGCCACCAGCAGAGGGGTGGGGGCGACTAACTATGGCTACACCTTC
CDR3: CATSRGVGATNYGYTF

D: -
V: TRBV4-3
J: TRBJ2-6
size: -
DNA: TGCGCCAGCAGCCAAGATGGGGACAACTCTGGGGCCAACGTCCTGACTTTC
CDR3: CASSQDGDNSGANVLTF

D: -
V: TRBV4-2
J: TRBJ1-1
size: -
DNA: TGTGCCAGCAGCCAAGGGCGGGAGAGAACGTTT
CDR3: CASSQGRERTF

D: -
V: TRBV27
J: TRBJ1-3
size: -
DNA: TGTGCCAGCAGTCCCAGGGGCTTTGACTCTGGAAACACCATATATTTT
CDR3: CASSPRGFDSGNTIYF

D: -
V: TRBV14
J: TRBJ2-3
size: once
DNA: TGTGCCAGCAGCCAGGTGACAGGAGTCACGAATACGCAGTATTTT
CDR3: CASSQVTGVTNTQYF

D: -
V: TRBV7-9
J: TRBJ2-7
size: -
DNA: TGTGCCAGCAGTACCAGGGGATCCCACTACGAGCAGTACTTC
CDR3: CASSTRGSHYEQYF

D: TRBD1
V: TRBV10-3
J: TRBJ1-2
size: -
DNA: TGTGCCATCAGCGACAGGGGAGACAACTATGGCTACACCTTC
CDR3: CAISDRGDNYGYTF

D: TRBD1
V: TRBV7-2
J: TRBJ2-7
size: -
DNA: TGTGCCAGCAGGCGAACCGGGACAGGGGAGTACGAGCAGTACTTC
CDR3: CASRRTGTGEYEQYF

D: -
V: TRBV19
J: TRBJ1-6
size: -
DNA: TGTGCCAGTAGGAAGCAATATAATTCACCCCTCCACTTT
CDR3: CASRKQYNSPLHF

D: TRBD2
V: TRBV5-6
J: TRBJ2-2
size: -
DNA: TGTGCCAGCAGCTTGCGGGCGGGGGGGCCTTCCGGGGAGCTGTTTTTT
CDR3: CASSLRAGGPSGELFF

D: -
V: TRBV18
J: TRBJ1-1
size: once
DNA: TGTGCCAGCTCAGGACCTGGCGGGGGGAACACTGAAGCTTTCTTT
CDR3: CASSGPGGGNTEAFF

D: -
V: TRBV6-5
J: TRBJ1-5
size: once
DNA: TGTGCCAGCAGTAAGCAGGGCGTTAGCAATCAGCCCCAGCATTTT
CDR3: CASSKQGVSNQPQHF

D: TRBD2
V: TRBV4-2
J: TRBJ2-3
size: -
DNA: TGTGCCAGCAGCCAAGCCCCAGCGGGGGACACAGATACGCAGTATTTT
CDR3: CASSQAPAGDTDTQYF

D: -
V: TRBV9
J: TRBJ1-4
size: once
DNA: TGTGCCAGCAGCGACGGGGGTTGGGGTAGTGAAAAACTGTTTTTT
CDR3: CASSDGGWGSEKLFF

D: -
V: TRBV12-5
J: TRBJ2-3
size: -
DNA: TGTGCTAGTTTGGTGAGCGGAGGCACAGATACGCAGTATTTT
CDR3: CASLVSGGTDTQYF

D: TRBD2
V: TRBV27
J: TRBJ2-3
size: -
DNA: TGTGCCAGCAGTTCTCCTCCTCCTAGCGGGGGTAACACAGATACGCAGTATTTT
CDR3: CASSSPPPSGGNTDTQYF